The present TCR beta chain was sequenced within a study of blood T cell repertoires in COVID-19. At the level of the study: Material from acute and convalescent COVID-19 was sourced from the United States, Italy and Spain. Sources were T cells, B-cell-depleted T cells, or PBMCs; the material itself was cDNA or gDNA.

Original processing methods: Estimation of nucleated cell counts relied on the amplification of reference gene primers. Produced via immunoSEQ multiplex PCR; TCRdb's table is partial and in-frame only. D and trimming come from the DNA, and the V and J calls and clone size come from that table. The sample carries 210,000 or so clones, approximately 91% recorded once. Germline CDR1 is MDHEN and CDR2 is SYDVKM. The J segment lost 11 bases and the V segment lost 3 bases, leaving 11 bases of the junction unmatched. The CDR3 is 16 amino acids. This clone was seen a single time. This sequence originates from a woman aged 40 to 55 who had recovered from COVID-19. The sequenced sample consisted of peripheral blood. The chain carries TRBV28 and TRBJ2-3; 13 nucleotides match TRBD2. The CDR3 is CASSLESGLAGVGQYF. The DNA of the CDR3 is TGTGCCAGCAGTTTGGAGAGTGGACTAGCGGGAGTAGGGCAGTATTTT.